This T cell receptor beta chain comes out of a study of shared clonotypes between healthy human individuals. Study-level information: CD4 naive and CD4 memory each took three plates per donor, while CD8 naive took two and CD8 memory one. Study findings and constraints: Naive subsets generally had larger estimated richness than memory subsets. Depth was large, yet rarefaction showed that sorted-subset sequencing was incomplete.

At the deep level, the assay was run. Data came from immunoSEQ multiplex PCR; TCRdb stores just in-frame clones and leaves some out. Among around 200,000 clones listed, approximately 61% were seen once. The CDR3 extends over 16 amino acids. CDR1 SGHAT and CDR2 FQNNGV come from the germline V gene. Germline trimming cut 4 bases from V and 4 bases from J; bases unmatched to any gene: 8. This clone was found once. Its target is not known. The V call is TRBV11-2, the J call TRBJ2-5, with TRBD1 identical over 11 bases. Sequencing was performed on memory CD4+ T cells sorted from blood. Stated subset: CD45RA-negative fraction. This receptor was identified in a man aged 25 to 40 in good health. CDR3 amino acids: CASSWTGGARLETQYF. The DNA for the CDR3 is TGTGCCAGCAGCTGGACAGGGGGCGCGCGTCTAGAGACCCAGTACTTC. Filled out from reference TRBV11-2 and TRBJ2-5, the complete variable domain reads EAGVAQSPRYKIIEKRQSVAFWCNPISGHATLYWYQQILGQGPKLLIQFQNNGVVDDSQLPKDRFSAERLKGVDSTLKIQPAKLEDSAVYLCASSWTGGARLETQYFGPGTRLLVL.